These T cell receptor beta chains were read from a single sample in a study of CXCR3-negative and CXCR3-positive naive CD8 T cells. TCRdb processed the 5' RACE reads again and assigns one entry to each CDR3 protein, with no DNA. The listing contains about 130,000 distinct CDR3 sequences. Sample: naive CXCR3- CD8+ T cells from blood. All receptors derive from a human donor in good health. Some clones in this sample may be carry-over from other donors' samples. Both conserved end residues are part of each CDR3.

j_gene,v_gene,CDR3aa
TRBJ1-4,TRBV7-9,CASSLRDAATNEKLFF
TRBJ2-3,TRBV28,CASSARTDTQYF
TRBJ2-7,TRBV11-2,CASSLATRTYEQYF
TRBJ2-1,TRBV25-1,CASTRPGYNEQFF
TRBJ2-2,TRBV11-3,CASSLGLMNTGELFF
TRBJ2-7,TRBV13,CASSSGLHMAVEQYF
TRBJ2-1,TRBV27,CASSRVGEQFF
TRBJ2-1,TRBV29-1,CSVIAANEQFF
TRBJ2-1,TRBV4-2,CASSQSRLVRLHEQFF
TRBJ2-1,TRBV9,CASSVGGGANEQFF
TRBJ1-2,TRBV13,CASSQGRQGAGFNYGYTF
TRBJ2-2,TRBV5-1,CASTASADPQGGELFF
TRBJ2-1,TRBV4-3,CASSQGTGFRNEQFF
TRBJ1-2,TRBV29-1,CSASDSGPFYGYTF
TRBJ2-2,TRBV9,CASSANLNTGELFF
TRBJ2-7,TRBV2,CASSGVAGRTYEQYF
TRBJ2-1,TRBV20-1,CSAPTRDYNEQFF
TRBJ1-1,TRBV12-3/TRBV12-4,CASNYGRNTEAFF
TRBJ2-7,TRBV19,CASGRQTGYSYEQYF
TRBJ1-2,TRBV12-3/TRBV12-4,CASSLAAGSNGYTF
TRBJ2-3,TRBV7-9,CASSLTRGANTDTQYF
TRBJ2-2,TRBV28,CASSLTGDGNTGELFF
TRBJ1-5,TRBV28,CASSLWGVSRQPQHF
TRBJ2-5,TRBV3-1,CASSQTSSGGWGETQYF
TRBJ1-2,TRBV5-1,CASSLGSLYYGYTF
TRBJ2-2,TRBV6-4,CASQPGQSNTGELFF
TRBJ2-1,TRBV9,CASSVAQGGNEQFF
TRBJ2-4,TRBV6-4,CASSDSGSGIQYF
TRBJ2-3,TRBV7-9,CASSLGAGGNTDTLYF
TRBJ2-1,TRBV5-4,CASSLGRVAGLLSYNEQFF
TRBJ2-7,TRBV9,CASSVGQGDLEQYF
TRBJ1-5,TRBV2,CASSSLFESNQPQHF
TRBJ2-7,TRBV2,CASSEGQGFSYEQYF
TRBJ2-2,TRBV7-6,CASSSTGYFAGELFF
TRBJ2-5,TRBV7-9,CASSPATGEETQYF
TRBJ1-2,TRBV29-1,CSILTGVDGYTF
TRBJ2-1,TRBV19,CASSILPGGIDNEQFF
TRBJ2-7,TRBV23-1,CASSQSLQGWYEQYF
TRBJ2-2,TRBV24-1,CATSPPSGRNTGELFF
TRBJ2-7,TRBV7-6,CASSLEGSGGHTSSYEQYF
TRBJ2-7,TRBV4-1,CASSHVEDRNYEQYF
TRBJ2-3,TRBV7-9,CASSLVAGDPDTQYF
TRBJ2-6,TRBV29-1,CSVTGSGANVLTF
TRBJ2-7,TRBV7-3,CASSLGGYEDEQYF
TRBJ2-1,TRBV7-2,CASSIDSGLSYNEQFF
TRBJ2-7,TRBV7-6,CASSGSGSREQYF
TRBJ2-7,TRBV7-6,CASSRPGTGVEQHF